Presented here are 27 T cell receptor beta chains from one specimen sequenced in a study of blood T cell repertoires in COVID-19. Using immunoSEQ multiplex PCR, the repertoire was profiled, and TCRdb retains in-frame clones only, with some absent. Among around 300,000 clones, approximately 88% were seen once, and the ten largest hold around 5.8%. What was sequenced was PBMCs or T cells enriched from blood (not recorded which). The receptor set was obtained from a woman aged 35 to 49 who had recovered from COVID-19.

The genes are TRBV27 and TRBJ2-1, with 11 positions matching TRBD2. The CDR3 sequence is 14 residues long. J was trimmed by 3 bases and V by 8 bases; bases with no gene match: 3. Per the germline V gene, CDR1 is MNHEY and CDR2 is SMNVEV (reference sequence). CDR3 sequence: CASSLAGVYNEQFF. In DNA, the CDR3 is TGTGCCAGCTCACTAGCGGGGGTCTACAATGAGCAGTTCTTC.

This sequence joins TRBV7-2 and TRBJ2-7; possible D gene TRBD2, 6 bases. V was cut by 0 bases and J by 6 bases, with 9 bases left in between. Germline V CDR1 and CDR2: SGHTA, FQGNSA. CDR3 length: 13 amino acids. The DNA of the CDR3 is TGTGCCAGCAGCTTAGCCGGCGGGACCGAGCAGTACTTC. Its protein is CASSLAGGTEQYF.

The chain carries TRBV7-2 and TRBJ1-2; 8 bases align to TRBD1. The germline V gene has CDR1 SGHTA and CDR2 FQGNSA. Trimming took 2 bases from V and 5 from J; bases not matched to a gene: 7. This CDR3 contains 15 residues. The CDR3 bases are TGTGCCAGCAGCTTAACGGCAGGGGGCACTTATGGCTACACCTTC. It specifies CASSLTAGGTYGYTF.

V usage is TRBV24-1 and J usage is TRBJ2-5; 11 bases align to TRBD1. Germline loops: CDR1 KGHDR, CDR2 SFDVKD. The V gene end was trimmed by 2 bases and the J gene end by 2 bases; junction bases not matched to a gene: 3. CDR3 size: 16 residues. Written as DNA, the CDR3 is TGTGCCACCAGTGATTGGGGGACAGGGGGACAAGAGACCCAGTACTTC. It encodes CATSDWGTGGQETQYF.

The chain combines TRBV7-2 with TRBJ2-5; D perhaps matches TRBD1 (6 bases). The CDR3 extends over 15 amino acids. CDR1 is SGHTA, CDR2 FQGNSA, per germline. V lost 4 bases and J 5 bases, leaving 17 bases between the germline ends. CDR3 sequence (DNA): TGTGCCAGCAGCTCCACAGGGACCCGAGTGGAGACCCAGTACTTC. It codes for CASSSTGTRVETQYF.

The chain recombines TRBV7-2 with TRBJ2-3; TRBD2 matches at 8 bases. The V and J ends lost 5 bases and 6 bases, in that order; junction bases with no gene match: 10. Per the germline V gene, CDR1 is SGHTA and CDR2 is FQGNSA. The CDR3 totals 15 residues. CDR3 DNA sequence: TGTGCCAGCAGCGGACCGGGACTAGTATCTGATACGCAGTATTTT. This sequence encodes CASSGPGLVSDTQYF. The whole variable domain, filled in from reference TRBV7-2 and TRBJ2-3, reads GAGVSQSPSNKVTEKGKDVELRCDPISGHTALYWYRQSLGQGLEFLIYFQGNSAPDKSGLPSDRFSAERTGGSVSTLTIQRTQQEDSAVYLCASSGPGLVSDTQYFGPGTRLTVL.

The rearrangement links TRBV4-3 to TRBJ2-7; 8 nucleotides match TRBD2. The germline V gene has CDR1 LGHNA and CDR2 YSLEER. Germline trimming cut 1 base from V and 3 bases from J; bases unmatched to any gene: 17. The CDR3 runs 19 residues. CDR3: CASSQAYRPLGSGNYEQYF. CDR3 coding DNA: TGCGCCAGCAGCCAAGCCTATCGACCTCTGGGTAGCGGGAACTACGAGCAGTACTTC.

In DNA form, the CDR3 reads TGTGCCAGCAGTTCTGAGATGAACACTGAAGCTTTCTTT. Its translation: CASSSEMNTEAFF. This chain joins TRBV2 and TRBJ1-1; D remains unclear. Germline V CDR1 and CDR2: SNHLY, FYNNEI. This CDR3 spans 13 amino acids. V was cut by 5 bases and J by 0 bases, with 7 bases left in between.

Here the CDR3 DNA reads TGTGCCAGCAGCCAAACAGGGGGGACGCGGACTGAAGCTTTCTTT. This encodes CASSQTGGTRTEAFF. This sequence joins TRBV3-1 (or the pseudogene TRBV3-2) and TRBJ1-1; 8 bases fit TRBD1. V lost 2 bases and J lost 5; bases outside the gene matches: 7. This CDR3 has 15 residues. The germline CDR1 and CDR2 sequences are LGHDT and YNNKEL (reference sequence).

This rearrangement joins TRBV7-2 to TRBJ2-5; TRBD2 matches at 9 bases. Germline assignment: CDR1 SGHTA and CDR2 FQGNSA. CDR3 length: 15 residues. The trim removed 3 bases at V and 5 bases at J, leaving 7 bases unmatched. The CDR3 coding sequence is TGTGCCAGCAGCTTCACTAGCGGGCGATGGGAGACCCAGTACTTC. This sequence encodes CASSFTSGRWETQYF.

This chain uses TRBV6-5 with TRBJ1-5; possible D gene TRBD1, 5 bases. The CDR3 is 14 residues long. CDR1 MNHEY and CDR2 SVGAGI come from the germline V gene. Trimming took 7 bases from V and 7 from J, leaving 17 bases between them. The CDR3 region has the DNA TGTGCCAGCACCCCCTCAGGGCAGTGGCAGCCCCAGCATTTT. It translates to CASTPSGQWQPQHF.

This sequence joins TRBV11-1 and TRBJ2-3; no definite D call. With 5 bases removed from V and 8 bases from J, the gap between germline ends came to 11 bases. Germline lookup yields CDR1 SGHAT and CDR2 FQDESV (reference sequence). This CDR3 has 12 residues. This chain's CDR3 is CASSRPSSTQYF. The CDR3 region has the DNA TGTGCCAGCAGCCGTCCTAGTAGTACGCAGTATTTT.

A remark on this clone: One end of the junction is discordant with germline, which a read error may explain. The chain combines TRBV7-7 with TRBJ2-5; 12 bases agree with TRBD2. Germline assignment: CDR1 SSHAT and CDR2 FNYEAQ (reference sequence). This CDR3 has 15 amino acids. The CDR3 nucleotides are TGTGCTAGCAGCCCGGGACTAGCGGGCGTGGAGACCCAGTACTTC. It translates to CASSPGLAGVETQYF.

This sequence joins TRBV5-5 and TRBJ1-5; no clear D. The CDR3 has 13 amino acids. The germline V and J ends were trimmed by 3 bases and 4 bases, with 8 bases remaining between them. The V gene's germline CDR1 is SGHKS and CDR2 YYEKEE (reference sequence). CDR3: CASSSDGNQPQHF. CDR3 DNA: TGTGCCAGCAGCTCCGACGGGAATCAGCCCCAGCATTTT. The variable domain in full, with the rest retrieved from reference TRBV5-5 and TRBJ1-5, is DAGVTQSPTHLIKTRGQQVTLRCSPISGHKSVSWYQQVLGQGPQFIFQYYEKEERGRGNFPDRFSARQFPNYSSELNVNALLLGDSALYLCASSSDGNQPQHFGDGTRLSIL.

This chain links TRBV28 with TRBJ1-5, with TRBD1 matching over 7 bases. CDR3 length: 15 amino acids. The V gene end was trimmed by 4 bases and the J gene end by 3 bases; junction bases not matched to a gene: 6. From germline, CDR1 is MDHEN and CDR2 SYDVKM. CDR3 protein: CASSYETGDNQPQHF. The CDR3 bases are TGTGCCAGCAGTTACGAAACAGGGGACAATCAGCCCCAGCATTTT.

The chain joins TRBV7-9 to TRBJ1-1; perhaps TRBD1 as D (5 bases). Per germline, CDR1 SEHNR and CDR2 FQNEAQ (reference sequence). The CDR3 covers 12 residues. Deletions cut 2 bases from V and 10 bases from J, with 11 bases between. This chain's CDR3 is CASSLQGKAAFF. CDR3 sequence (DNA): TGTGCCAGCAGCTTACAGGGAAAAGCAGCTTTCTTT.

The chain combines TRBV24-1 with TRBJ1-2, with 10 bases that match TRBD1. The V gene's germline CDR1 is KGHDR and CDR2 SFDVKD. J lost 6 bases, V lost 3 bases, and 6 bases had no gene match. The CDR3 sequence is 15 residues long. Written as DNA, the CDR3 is TGTGCCACCAGTGATCCCTCCGGGACAGGGGATGGCTACACCTTC. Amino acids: CATSDPSGTGDGYTF.

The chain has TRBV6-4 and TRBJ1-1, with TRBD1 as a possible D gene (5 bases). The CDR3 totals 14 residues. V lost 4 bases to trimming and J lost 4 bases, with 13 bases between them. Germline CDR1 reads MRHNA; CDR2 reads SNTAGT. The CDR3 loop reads CASSVGRGSTEAFF. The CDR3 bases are TGTGCCAGCAGTGTTGGACGGGGGTCCACTGAAGCTTTCTTT.

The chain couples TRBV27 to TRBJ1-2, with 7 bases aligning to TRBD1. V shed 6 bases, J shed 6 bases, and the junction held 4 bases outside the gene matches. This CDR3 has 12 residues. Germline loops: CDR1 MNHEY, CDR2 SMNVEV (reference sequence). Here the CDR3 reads CASSPGTDGYTF. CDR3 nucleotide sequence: TGTGCCAGCAGCCCCGGGACAGATGGCTACACCTTC.

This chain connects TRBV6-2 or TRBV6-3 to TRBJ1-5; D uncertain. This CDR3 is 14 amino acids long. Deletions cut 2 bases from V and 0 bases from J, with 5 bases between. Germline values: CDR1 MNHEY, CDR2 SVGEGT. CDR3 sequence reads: CASSYEASNQPQHF. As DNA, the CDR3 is TGTGCCAGCAGTTACGAGGCTAGCAATCAGCCCCAGCATTTT.

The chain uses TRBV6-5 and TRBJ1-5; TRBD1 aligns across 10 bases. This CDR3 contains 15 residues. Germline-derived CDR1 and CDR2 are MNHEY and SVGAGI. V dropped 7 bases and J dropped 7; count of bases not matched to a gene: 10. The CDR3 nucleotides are TGTGCCAGCAAGCGGACAGGGGGGACGGGACAGCCCCAGCATTTT. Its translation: CASKRTGGTGQPQHF.

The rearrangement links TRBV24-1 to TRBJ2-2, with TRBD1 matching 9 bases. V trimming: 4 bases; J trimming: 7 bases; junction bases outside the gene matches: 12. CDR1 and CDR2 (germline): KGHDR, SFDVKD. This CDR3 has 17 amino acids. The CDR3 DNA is TGTGCCACCAGTGACTACACAGGGGGCCGAGCAGGCGGGGAGCTGTTTTTT. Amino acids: CATSDYTGGRAGGELFF.

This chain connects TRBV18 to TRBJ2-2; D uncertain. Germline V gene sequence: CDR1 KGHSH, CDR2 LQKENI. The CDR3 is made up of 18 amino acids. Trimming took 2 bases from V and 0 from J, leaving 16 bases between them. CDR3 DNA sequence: TGTGCCAGCTCACCAGATTTAGTCGAGGCTACGAACACCGGGGAGCTGTTTTTT. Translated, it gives CASSPDLVEATNTGELFF. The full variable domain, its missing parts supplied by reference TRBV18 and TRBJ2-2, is NAGVMQNPRHLVRRRGQEARLRCSPMKGHSHVYWYRQLPEEGLKFMVYLQKENIIDESGMPKERFSAEFPKEGPSILRIQQVVRGDSAAYFCASSPDLVEATNTGELFFGEGSRLTVL.

This CDR3 is CATLRDRDPYGYTF. DNA of the CDR3: TGTGCCACCTTGCGGGACAGGGATCCCTATGGCTACACCTTC. The chain joins TRBV10-3 to TRBJ1-2; 9 bases are a match to TRBD1. The CDR3 sequence is 14 residues long. The germline V gene encodes CDR1 ENHRY and CDR2 SYGVKD. With 10 bases clipped from V and 4 bases from J, the junction kept 10 bases outside the gene matches.

CDR3 sequence reads: CATSDTTSGRNYNEQFF. For the CDR3, the DNA is TGTGCCACCAGTGATACAACTAGCGGGAGGAACTACAATGAGCAGTTCTTC. The V gene is TRBV24-1, the J gene TRBJ2-1; TRBD2 matches 12 bases. Germline lookup yields CDR1 KGHDR and CDR2 SFDVKD. The V segment lost 3 bases and the J segment 3 bases; nucleotides outside the gene matches: 5. This CDR3 has 17 amino acids.

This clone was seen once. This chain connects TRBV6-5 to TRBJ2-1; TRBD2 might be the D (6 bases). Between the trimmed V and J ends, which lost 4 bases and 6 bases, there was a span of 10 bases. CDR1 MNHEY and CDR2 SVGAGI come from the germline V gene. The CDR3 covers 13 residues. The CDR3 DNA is TGTGCCAGCAGTTCCCCGCGGGGCAATGAGCAGTTCTTC. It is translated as CASSSPRGNEQFF.

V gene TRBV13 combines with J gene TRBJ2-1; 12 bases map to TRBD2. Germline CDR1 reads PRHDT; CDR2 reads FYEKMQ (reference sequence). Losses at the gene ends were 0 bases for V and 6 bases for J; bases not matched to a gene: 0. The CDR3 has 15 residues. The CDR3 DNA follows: TGTGCCAGCAGCTTAGGACTAGCGGGAGGCAATGAGCAGTTCTTC. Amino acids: CASSLGLAGGNEQFF. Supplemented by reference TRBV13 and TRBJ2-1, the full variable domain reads AAGVIQSPRHLIKEKRETATLKCYPIPRHDTVYWYQQGPGQDPQFLISFYEKMQSDKGSIPDRFSAQQFSDYHSELNMSSLELGDSALYFCASSLGLAGGNEQFFGPGTRLTVL.